This entry is about one TCR beta chain. Its target is not known. This record belongs to a study of cytomegalovirus exposure and HLA in healthy donors. This CDR3 contains 16 residues. Trimming took off 4 bases at V and 7 bases at J, with 22 bases between the two ends. Germline lookup yields CDR1 MNHEY and CDR2 SVGAGI. Findings and caveats of the study: Altogether, about 160 TCR beta chains were recorded as cytomegalovirus-associated. The classifier was said to identify cytomegalovirus status with high specificity and sensitivity.

Sequenced by immunoSEQ multiplex PCR; TCRdb stores in-frame clones only, minus some. The data show about 56,000 clones, around 93% seen once. Material for sequencing was PBMCs. This TCR was recovered from a woman between 18 and 29 years old in good health and CMV-seropositive. The J gene is TRBJ1-2, the V gene TRBV6-5; D may be TRBD1 (6 bases). DNA for the CDR3: TGTGCCAGCAGTTTATTCTACAGGGAAAAACGAACTGGCTACACCTTC. Translation: CASSLFYREKRTGYTF.